The 27 T cell receptor beta chains presented below share a single source sample, sequenced in a study of control samples from healthy donors and cancer patients. Clones were sequenced by immunoSEQ multiplex PCR, and TCRdb holds only the in-frame ones, with some missing. Among some 130,000 clones listed, 80% to 95% were seen once. Sequencing input: blood. These receptors were taken from a man aged 18-30 years in good health.

The rearrangement uses TRBV28 and TRBJ1-2; a weak D match, TRBD1 (5 bases). V lost 8 bases and J 4 bases, leaving 14 bases between the germline ends. The CDR3 contains 13 residues. CDR1 is MDHEN and CDR2 is SYDVKM in the germline V gene. CDR3 nucleotide sequence: TGTGCCAGCGGCGGGGCGGGGGGCTATGGCTACACCTTC. Encoded protein: CASGGAGGYGYTF.

The chain employs TRBV19 and TRBJ1-4; D ambiguous. Germline V lookup: CDR1 LNHDA, CDR2 SQIVND (reference sequence). Trimming shortened V by 7 bases and J by 0 bases, and 15 bases separated the two germline ends. This CDR3 region has 16 residues. As DNA, the CDR3 is TGTGCCAGTAAAAAAGCCTTAATGTCAACTAATGAAAAACTGTTTTTT. Its protein product is CASKKALMSTNEKLFF.

The chain joins TRBV19 to TRBJ1-1, with a weak D call TRBD1 (5 bases). Trimming stripped 4 bases from V and 7 bases from J, with 7 bases between. The CDR3 totals 11 residues. Per the germline V gene, CDR1 is LNHDA and CDR2 is SQIVND (reference sequence). CDR3 loop: CASSTGGEAFF. CDR3 DNA sequence: TGTGCCAGTAGTACCGGGGGTGAAGCTTTCTTT.

The chain has TRBV11-3 and TRBJ2-3; D gene unclear. V lost 0 bases and J lost 0, with 7 bases in between. Germline CDR1 SGHNT, CDR2 YENEEA. This CDR3 is built from 15 residues. CDR3 protein: CASSLEGSSTDTQYF. The CDR3 coding sequence is TGTGCCAGCAGCTTAGAGGGGTCGAGCACAGATACGCAGTATTTT. Looking up the rest from reference TRBV11-3 and TRBJ2-3 gives the full variable domain: EAGVVQSPRYKIIEKKQPVAFWCNPISGHNTLYWYLQNLGQGPELLIRYENEEAVDDSQLPKDRFSAERLKGVDSTLKIQPAELGDSAVYLCASSLEGSSTDTQYFGPGTRLTVL.

V usage is TRBV5-4 and J usage is TRBJ2-5; D perhaps matches TRBD2 (5 bases). Deletions cut 1 base from V and 5 bases from J, with 12 bases between. CDR3 length: 14 residues. From germline, CDR1 is SGHNT and CDR2 YYREEE (reference sequence). CDR3 residues: CASSLRASLETQYF. CDR3 bases: TGTGCCAGCAGCTTGCGGGCTAGCCTGGAGACCCAGTACTTC.

The chain carries TRBV5-6 and TRBJ1-1; tentative D call: TRBD1 (5 bases). In germline, CDR1 is SGHDT, CDR2 YYEEEE. The CDR3 is 12 amino acids. V dropped 3 bases and J dropped 8 bases, with 11 bases sitting between them. CDR3 residues: CASSYSEGEAFF. The CDR3 DNA sequence: TGTGCCAGCAGCTACTCCGAGGGGGAAGCTTTCTTT.

The chain uses TRBV9 and TRBJ2-7; 8 nucleotides match TRBD1. V was pared by 3 bases and J by 2 bases, with 7 bases of the junction left unmatched. The germline CDR1 and CDR2 sequences are SGDLS and YYNGEE. The CDR3 runs 15 residues. CDR3 amino acids: CASSAGTGVAYEQYF. The CDR3 DNA reads as TGTGCCAGCAGCGCAGGGACAGGAGTCGCCTACGAGCAGTACTTC.

The chain combines TRBV2 with TRBJ2-1; 7 nucleotides match TRBD1. The V gene end was trimmed by 5 bases and the J gene end by 1 base; junction bases not matched to a gene: 8. From germline, CDR1 is SNHLY and CDR2 FYNNEI. CDR3 size: 16 residues. CDR3 DNA: TGTGCCAGCAGTCCTGAGACAGGGTGGTCCTACAATGAGCAGTTCTTC. Translation gives CASSPETGWSYNEQFF.

The CDR3 loop reads CASSPRTGGHNYGYTF. The CDR3 DNA reads as TGCGCCAGCAGCCCTAGGACAGGGGGCCATAACTATGGCTACACCTTC. The chain links TRBV4-1 to TRBJ1-2; 11 bases line up with TRBD1. There are 16 residues in the CDR3. Trimming removed 4 bases from V and 1 base from J; junction bases left unmatched: 5. Germline V gene data show CDR1 as MGHRA and CDR2 as YSYEKL.

The chain links TRBV19 to TRBJ2-4, with D possibly matching TRBD1 (6 bases). CDR3 length: 14 amino acids. From germline, CDR1 is LNHDA and CDR2 SQIVND (reference sequence). V gave up 6 bases and J gave up 7 bases, with 16 bases separating them. The CDR3 protein is CASRTWGRSNIQYF. The CDR3 DNA reads TGTGCCAGTAGAACCTGGGGGCGCAGCAACATTCAGTACTTC.

This chain links TRBV27 with TRBJ2-1; TRBD1 matches 8 bases. Germline V lookup: CDR1 MNHEY, CDR2 SMNVEV (reference sequence). The CDR3 loop spans 12 amino acids. V was clipped by 5 bases and J by 14 bases; unmatched bases: 8. Here the CDR3 DNA reads TGTGCCAGCAGTCCCGGGACAGGTTGGGAGTTCTTC. Amino acids: CASSPGTGWEFF.

The chain employs TRBV9 and TRBJ2-3; weak D call: TRBD1 (6 bases). This CDR3 spans 15 amino acids. Trimming left V 3 bases short and J 6 bases short, with 17 bases between. Germline lookup yields CDR1 SGDLS and CDR2 YYNGEE. CDR3 amino acids: CASSEAGRRGDTQYF. DNA of the CDR3: TGTGCCAGCAGCGAGGCAGGGCGTAGGGGGGATACGCAGTATTTT.

The chain uses TRBV7-2 and TRBJ2-5; the match to TRBD2 covers 15 bases. CDR1 and CDR2 (germline): SGHTA, FQGNSA. This CDR3 comprises 18 residues. Germline trimming cut 5 bases from V and 3 bases from J; bases unmatched to any gene: 10. The CDR3 region is CASSPGLAGGLYEETQYF. As DNA, the CDR3 is TGTGCCAGCAGCCCCGGACTAGCGGGGGGGCTTTACGAAGAGACCCAGTACTTC.

This chain links TRBV6-5 with TRBJ2-2; D gene ambiguous. The CDR3 is 15 residues long. V dropped 2 bases and J dropped 6 bases, with 13 bases sitting between them. Germline V lookup: CDR1 MNHEY, CDR2 SVGAGI. The CDR3 here is CASSYGWPSSGELFF. Here the CDR3 DNA reads TGTGCCAGCAGTTACGGATGGCCCAGCTCCGGGGAGCTGTTTTTT.

The V and J genes are TRBV14 and TRBJ2-4, with a possible D match to TRBD2 (7 bases). V dropped 1 base and J dropped 3 bases, with 13 bases sitting between them. CDR1 and CDR2 (germline): SGHDN, FVKESK. The CDR3 sequence is 16 residues long. The CDR3 bases are TGTGCCAGCAGCCAAGGACGGGGGGCGGGCAAAAACATTCAGTACTTC. Translating gives CASSQGRGAGKNIQYF.

In its sample, this clone was seen a few times. V is TRBV2 and J is TRBJ1-1; TRBD1 matches at 7 bases. With V trimmed by 1 base and J by 2 bases, 4 bases remained unmatched. Germline CDR1 reads SNHLY; CDR2 reads FYNNEI. This CDR3 is built from 15 residues. DNA for the CDR3: TGTGCCAGCAGTGAAGTGGGGGACAGAAACACTGAAGCTTTCTTT. Amino acids: CASSEVGDRNTEAFF. Full variable domain (outside the CDR3, taken from reference TRBV2 and TRBJ1-1): EPEVTQTPSHQVTQMGQEVILRCVPISNHLYFYWYRQILGQKVEFLVSFYNNEISEKSEIFDDQFSVERPDGSNFTLKIRSTKLEDSAMYFCASSEVGDRNTEAFFGQGTRLTVV.

V and J are TRBV10-2 and TRBJ2-3; TRBD2 is a possible D gene (5 bases). Trimming removed 3 bases from V and 1 base from J, with 11 bases in between. This CDR3 is built from 15 residues. The germline gives CDR1 WSHSY, CDR2 SAAADI. Here the CDR3 DNA reads TGCGCCAGCAGTGATAGCGCGTCGCGCACAGATACGCAGTATTTT. Its translation: CASSDSASRTDTQYF.

J is TRBJ2-7 and V is TRBV4-1, with D perhaps being TRBD1 or TRBD2 (5 bases each). The germline CDR1 and CDR2 sequences are MGHRA and YSYEKL. The CDR3 is made up of 13 amino acids. Trimming cost V 1 base and J 4 bases, with 8 bases left between them. The CDR3 DNA reads as TGCGCCAGCAGCCAAGTGGGGACGTACGAGCAGTACTTC. This sequence encodes CASSQVGTYEQYF.

The chain links TRBV11-1 to TRBJ2-7, with D possibly TRBD2 on 6 matching bases. Germline V gives CDR1 SGHAT, CDR2 FQDESV (reference sequence). CDR3 size: 13 residues. The V gene lost 8 bases and the J gene lost 2 bases, with 13 bases spanning the gap. The CDR3: CASGTLGTYEQYF. The CDR3 DNA reads TGTGCCAGCGGGACTTTAGGGACCTACGAGCAGTACTTC.

CDR3 in amino acids: CASSEWQGGTNEKLFF. DNA of the CDR3: TGTGCCAGCAGTGAGTGGCAGGGTGGGACTAATGAAAAACTGTTTTTT. This chain joins TRBV6-1 and TRBJ1-4; possibly TRBD1 for D (5 bases). V was clipped by 3 bases and J by 2 bases, with 13 bases between them. The CDR3 spans 16 residues. CDR1 MNHNS and CDR2 SASEGT come from the germline V gene.

This chain connects TRBV2 to TRBJ2-1; the D gene is possibly TRBD2 (7 bases). The V and J ends lost 6 bases and 3 bases respectively, with 27 bases between them. CDR3 length: 19 amino acids. Germline CDR1 is SNHLY and CDR2 is FYNNEI. The CDR3 reads CASSPSRGGRGAFYNEQFF. CDR3 bases: TGTGCCAGCAGCCCATCCCGCGGTGGCCGGGGGGCCTTCTACAATGAGCAGTTCTTC.

The chain is built from TRBV19 and TRBJ2-1; D is uncertain. The length of the CDR3 is 17 residues. Germline V gene sequence: CDR1 LNHDA, CDR2 SQIVND (reference sequence). With 0 bases removed from V and 6 bases from J, the gap between germline ends came to 18 bases. This CDR3 reads CASSIETLTFLGNEQFF. The CDR3 bases are TGTGCCAGTAGTATAGAAACGCTAACCTTCCTAGGCAATGAGCAGTTCTTC.

V is TRBV6-2 or TRBV6-3 and J is TRBJ1-2; D is unclear. This CDR3 has 14 amino acids. Germline values: CDR1 MNHEY, CDR2 SVGEGT. Between the trimmed V and J ends, which lost 2 bases and 0 bases, there was a span of 7 bases. The CDR3 bases are TGTGCCAGCAGTTACGAGAATCCTAACTATGGCTACACCTTC. It translates to CASSYENPNYGYTF.

The J gene is TRBJ2-7, the V gene TRBV27, with D unclear. The ends were cut back, 5 bases at V and 2 bases at J, with 10 bases in the middle. The germline CDR1 and CDR2 sequences are MNHEY and SMNVEV (reference sequence). The CDR3 sequence is 13 residues long. Here the CDR3 reads CASSPSLAYEQYF. The DNA for the CDR3 is TGTGCCAGCAGTCCCTCCCTCGCCTACGAGCAGTACTTC.

As concerns this clone: The identical CDR3 is also encoded by other nucleotide sequences in the sample. The chain has TRBV9 and TRBJ1-1, with TRBD1 as a possible D gene (6 bases). The CDR3 contains 14 residues. Germline V lookup: CDR1 SGDLS, CDR2 YYNGEE. Trimming took 3 bases from V and 3 from J, leaving 12 bases between them. The CDR3 sequence: CASSERQAHTEAFF. In DNA form, the CDR3 reads TGTGCCAGCAGCGAACGACAGGCCCACACTGAAGCTTTCTTT.

V gene TRBV5-1 combines with J gene TRBJ2-3, with 9 bases lining up with TRBD2. The CDR3 totals 13 residues. CDR1 SGHRS and CDR2 YFSETQ come from the germline V gene. V trimming: 7 bases; J trimming: 5 bases; junction bases outside the gene matches: 5. CDR3 nucleotide sequence: TGCGCCAGCGCACTAGCGGGTGAAGATACGCAGTATTTT. It specifies CASALAGEDTQYF.

The gene calls are TRBV29-1 and TRBJ1-2, with D possibly TRBD1 on 5 matching bases. Germline V CDR1 and CDR2: SQVTM, ANQGSEA. The CDR3 length is 12 residues. V dropped 3 bases and J dropped 7 bases, with 12 bases sitting between them. CDR3 sequence reads: CSVEPREAGYTF. DNA for the CDR3: TGCAGCGTTGAGCCCAGGGAGGCTGGCTACACCTTC.